This passage covers 3 T cell receptor beta chains from one sample sequenced in a study of T cells after yellow fever vaccination. TCRdb fed the 5' RACE reads into MiXCR, producing one record per CDR3 protein. The data show roughly 190,000 distinct CDR3 sequences, approximately 9.9% seen once. The specimen was CD8+ T cells sorted from PBMCs, collected 15 days after the yellow fever booster vaccination. These receptors all come from a man aged 18 to 29 who received the YFV17D yellow fever vaccine.

This clonotype showed up many times. J is TRBJ2-1 and V is TRBV7-2, with 8 bases matching TRBD2. The CDR3 is 15 amino acids. V was clipped by 5 bases and J by 0 bases; unmatched bases: 3. Germline CDR1 SGHTA, CDR2 FQGNSA. The chain's CDR3 is CASSRGGSSYNEQFF. The CDR3 DNA sequence: TGTGCCAGCAGCCGCGGGGGGAGCTCCTACAATGAGCAGTTCTTC.

A few counts support this clonotype. V and J are TRBV6-2 or TRBV6-3 and TRBJ2-3; 14 nucleotides align to TRBD2. Germline CDR1 MNHEY, CDR2 SVGEGT. V gave up 0 bases and J gave up 2 bases; unmatched junction bases: 1. The length of the CDR3 is 17 residues. CDR3 loop: CASSYSTSGGATDTQYF. The CDR3 region has the DNA TGTGCCAGCAGTTACTCGACTAGCGGGGGGGCCACAGATACGCAGTATTTT.

CDR3 region: CASSPTGSTNYGYTF. For the CDR3, the DNA is TGTGCCAGCAGCCCGACAGGATCCACTAACTATGGCTACACCTTC. This chain connects TRBV7-9 to TRBJ1-2, with D tentatively TRBD1 (6 bases). Germline CDR1 reads SEHNR; CDR2 reads FQNEAQ (reference sequence). Trimming cost V 5 bases and J 0 bases, with 13 bases left between them. The CDR3 has 15 amino acids.